These 3 T cell receptor beta chains share one sample of origin, sequenced in a study of tumour-infiltrating T cells in Burkitt lymphoma. Sequenced by immunoSEQ multiplex PCR; TCRdb stores in-frame clones only, minus some. The sample yields 3,500 to 5,000 clones, 16% seen once. The sample taken for sequencing was tumor tissue. These receptors came from a human donor with diffuse large B-cell lymphoma. Some clones in this sample may be carry-over from other donors' samples.

This chain joins TRBV5-1 and TRBJ1-1; D gene unclear. V gave up 0 bases and J gave up 4 bases, with 19 bases separating them. The CDR3 length is 17 residues. The germline gives CDR1 SGHRS, CDR2 YFSETQ. CDR3 bases: TGCGCCAGCAGCTTGGCTTCGACAAGCCCCCAGCTCACTGAAGCTTTCTTT. It codes for CASSLASTSPQLTEAFF. The complete variable domain, with remaining parts taken from reference TRBV5-1 and TRBJ1-1, reads KAGVTQTPRYLIKTRGQQVTLSCSPISGHRSVSWYQQTPGQGLQFLFEYFSETQRNKGNFPGRFSGRQFSNSRSEMNVSTLELGDSALYLCASSLASTSPQLTEAFFGQGTRLTVV.

The V call is TRBV9, the J call TRBJ1-1; D might be TRBD1 (5 bases). In germline, CDR1 is SGDLS, CDR2 YYNGEE. This CDR3 is 16 amino acids long. V was cut by 4 bases and J by 1 base, with 17 bases left in between. DNA for the CDR3: TGTGCCAGCAGCCCAGGTGGGGGTCGGGAGAACACTGAAGCTTTCTTT. This encodes CASSPGGGRENTEAFF.

In its sample, this clone was seen a few times. The chain uses TRBV5-5 and TRBJ1-6, with unresolved D. Trimming cost V 2 bases and J 7 bases, with 13 bases left between them. The germline CDR1 and CDR2 sequences are SGHKS and YYEKEE (reference sequence). The CDR3 is made up of 15 amino acids. CDR3 nucleotides: TGTGCCAGCAGCTTACGCGGGGTCAGAAATTCACCCCTCCACTTT. Its translation: CASSLRGVRNSPLHF.